This note documents a single TCR beta chain sequence. The data belong to a study of blood T cell repertoires in COVID-19. Unmatched junction bases numbered 14, after V lost 6 bases and J lost 14 bases. The CDR3 runs to 13 residues. Germline lookup yields CDR1 MGHRA and CDR2 YSYEKL. Profiled with immunoSEQ multiplex PCR; TCRdb holds only in-frame clones, not every one. This sample yields roughly 360,000 clones, of which approximately 88% are seen a single time; 0.97% belongs to the top ten. Participants' own reports of clinical history determined their cohort assignment. Material: PBMCs or T cells enriched from blood (not recorded which). The chain employs TRBV4-1 and TRBJ1-2; 8 nucleotides match TRBD1. This TCR was sampled from a woman aged 25-40 years with acute COVID-19. The CDR3 sequence: CASRSTGARKDTF. DNA for the CDR3: TGCGCCAGCAGGTCGACAGGGGCCCGAAAAGATACCTTC.